The clone carrying this TCR beta chain has a single count. Assay: immunoSEQ multiplex PCR; the TCRdb copy retains only in-frame clones and omits some. The sample has about 120,000 clones, less than 95% seen once. The entry originates in a study of control samples from healthy donors and cancer patients. Germline CDR1 and CDR2: SGHNT and YENEEA. The CDR3 has 15 residues. The ends were cut back, 3 bases at V and 2 bases at J, with 14 bases in the middle. Sequencing was performed on blood. The clonotype was recovered from a man between 25 and 39 years old in good health. The chain links TRBV11-3 to TRBJ2-7; a weak D match, TRBD2 (5 bases). CDR3 region: CASSFGRGFTYEQYF. The CDR3 nucleotides are TGTGCCAGCAGCTTCGGCCGGGGTTTTACCTACGAGCAGTACTTC.